This T cell receptor (beta chain) was identified during a study of blood T cell repertoires in COVID-19. Study-wide context: Samples representing acute and convalescent COVID-19 were sourced from the United States, Italy and Spain. PBMCs, B-cell-depleted T cells, or T cells were the source of the cDNA or gDNA that made up the material.

This clone came up once. Original methodology: For nucleated cells, counts were estimated from reference gene primer amplification. The assay was immunoSEQ multiplex PCR, and TCRdb's table has in-frame clones only and misses some. V, J and clone size reflect that table, while D and trimming were determined from the DNA. The table includes roughly 230,000 clones, 80% to 85% detected once. Per germline, CDR1 LGHNT and CDR2 FRNRAP. Losses at the gene ends were 0 bases for V and 0 bases for J; bases not matched to a gene: 1. The CDR3 spans 16 residues. This clonotype originated in a man aged 50 to 59 with active or convalescent COVID-19. Specimen: peripheral blood. The J gene is TRBJ2-1, the V gene TRBV12-5; 8 bases fit TRBD2. CDR3 in DNA: TGTGCTAGTGGTTTGGTACGGGGGGGCTCCTACAATGAGCAGTTCTTC. The encoded protein is CASGLVRGGSYNEQFF.